This TCR beta chain was identified in a study of blood T cell repertoires in COVID-19. Study in general: T cells, B-cell-depleted T cells, or PBMCs provided the cDNA or gDNA that served as material.

The length of the CDR3 is 15 residues. Germline V gene data show CDR1 as SSHAT and CDR2 as FNYEAQ (reference sequence). Authors' analysis steps: Cell counts per sample came from amplifying reference gene primers. Only in-frame clones appear in the TCRdb table, and some are missing; sequencing was by immunoSEQ multiplex PCR. V, J and clone size reflect that table, while D and trimming were determined from the DNA. The sample has approximately 45,000 clones; around nine tenths are singletons. Details on this clone: The junction departs from germline at one end; a sequencing error may be responsible.

V and J are TRBV7-7 and TRBJ2-7, with 9 bases lining up with TRBD2. This clonotype originated in a woman between 40 and 50 years old with acute or convalescent COVID-19. Material for sequencing was peripheral blood. The CDR3 reads CASSLDRSGSYEQYF. The CDR3 region has the DNA TGTGCTAGCAGCTTAGATCGTAGCGGGAGTTACGAGCAGTACTTC.